The subject of this entry is one T cell receptor (beta chain). Primers included in the PCR were 60 Vbeta and 13 Jbeta primers. Sequencing used immunoSEQ multiplex PCR; TCRdb keeps in-frame clones, though not all of them. The top ten clones hold around 1% of a sample with roughly 150,000 clones, around 81% of them seen once. Trimming took 5 bases from V and 3 from J, leaving 6 bases between them. The CDR3 runs 12 residues. Germline-derived CDR1 and CDR2 are SGHVS and FQNEAQ. These data originate in a study of cytomegalovirus exposure and HLA in healthy donors. Sequencing was done on a sample of PBMCs. The TCR was taken from a woman aged 40 to 55 in good health and CMV-seronegative. The chain joins TRBV7-8 to TRBJ2-3, with D uncertain. This CDR3 reads CASSLRTDTQYF. CDR3 DNA sequence: TGTGCCAGCAGCCTCCGTACAGATACGCAGTATTTT.